These 32 T cell receptor beta chains were all obtained from the same sample, sequenced in a study of T cells in tumors after PD-1 blockade. Some clones are missing from TCRdb's copy, which holds only in-frame ones; the method was immunoSEQ multiplex PCR. The data contain around 50,000 clones, 70% to 85% of them singletons. Sequenced here: PBMCs, sampled before anti-PD-1 therapy. These receptors all stem from a human donor with advanced basal cell or squamous cell carcinoma (not recorded which).

In nucleotides, the CDR3 is TGCGCCAGCAGTGAATCCACTAACACTGAAGCTTTCTTT. Translated: CASSESTNTEAFF. The rearrangement links TRBV10-1 to TRBJ1-1; D remains unclear. Germline V gene sequence: CDR1 WNHNN, CDR2 SYGVQD (reference sequence). The CDR3 is made up of 13 amino acids. V was pared by 3 bases and J by 2 bases, with 7 bases between.

The chain joins TRBV6-5 to TRBJ2-1; 9 nucleotides agree with TRBD1. The germline CDR1 and CDR2 sequences are MNHEY and SVGAGI. This CDR3 contains 12 residues. Trimming took 0 bases from V and 12 from J; bases not matched to a gene: 0. The CDR3 DNA sequence: TGTGCCAGCAGTTACTCGGGACAGGGGCAGTTCTTC. It is translated as CASSYSGQGQFF.

This clone has just a few counts. The J gene is TRBJ1-6, the V gene TRBV11-3; D remains unclear. CDR1 is SGHNT, CDR2 YENEEA, per germline. V was clipped by 1 base and J by 10 bases, with 20 bases between them. CDR3 length: 17 amino acids. Here the CDR3 reads CASSLVAGTVGGSPLHF. The DNA of the CDR3 is TGTGCCAGCAGCTTAGTAGCGGGAACTGTGGGTGGATCACCCCTCCACTTT.

This clone was detected only a few times. The rearrangement joins TRBV4-2 to TRBJ2-4; 9 bases agree with TRBD2. This CDR3 spans 17 amino acids. V lost 0 bases, J lost 8 bases, and 11 bases stayed unmatched. CDR1 LGHNA and CDR2 YNFKEQ come from the germline V gene. CDR3 residues: CASSQDPSGGGADIQYF. Here the CDR3 DNA reads TGTGCCAGCAGCCAAGATCCGAGTGGCGGGGGGGCGGACATTCAGTACTTC.

This clone was recorded once. The CDR3 DNA is TGCAGCGTTGAAGGGGAGGAGGGGTGGGTCGTCCGGGAAGAGACCCAGTACTTC. Its protein product is CSVEGEEGWVVREETQYF. The J gene is TRBJ2-5, the V gene TRBV29-1, with D perhaps TRBD2 (6 bases). This CDR3 has 18 residues. V lost 1 base and J 3 bases, leaving 24 bases between the germline ends. Looked up from germline, CDR1 is SQVTM and CDR2 is ANQGSEA.

The V call is TRBV5-1, the J call TRBJ1-1, with TRBD1 matching over 8 bases. Germline V gene data show CDR1 as SGHRS and CDR2 as YFSETQ. This CDR3 is 15 amino acids long. V shed 1 base, J shed 1 base, and the junction held 3 bases outside the gene matches. CDR3 nucleotide sequence: TGCGCCAGCAGCTTGTACACAGGGGGGAACACTGAAGCTTTCTTT. Protein: CASSLYTGGNTEAFF.

The CDR3 region is CASSPSIDYNEQFF. CDR3 sequence (DNA): TGTGCCAGCAGCCCCAGTATAGACTACAATGAGCAGTTCTTC. The genes are TRBV11-1 and TRBJ2-1; D is undetermined. This CDR3 is built from 14 residues. Between the trimmed V and J ends, which lost 5 bases and 3 bases, there was a span of 11 bases. In germline, CDR1 is SGHAT, CDR2 FQDESV (reference sequence).

This rearrangement joins TRBV7-9 to TRBJ1-3, with 7 bases that match TRBD1. CDR1 is SEHNR, CDR2 FQNEAQ, per germline (reference sequence). This CDR3 contains 14 residues. V lost 7 bases to trimming and J lost 6 bases; unmatched junction nucleotides: 9. The chain's CDR3 is CASILGGLANTIYF. As DNA, the CDR3 is TGTGCCAGCATATTAGGGGGCCTGGCAAACACCATATATTTT. The full variable domain, its missing parts supplied by reference TRBV7-9 and TRBJ1-3, is DTGVSQNPRHKITKRGQNVTFRCDPISEHNRLYWYRQTLGQGPEFLTYFQNEAQLEKSRLLSDRFSAERPKGSFSTLEIQRTEQGDSAMYLCASILGGLANTIYFGEGSWLTVV.

In this sample, this clone turned up a few times. The same CDR3 also results from other DNA sequences found in this sample. The chain carries TRBV7-9 and TRBJ1-5; TRBD1 matches at 10 bases. The V gene's germline CDR1 is SEHNR and CDR2 FQNEAQ (reference sequence). After removal of 1 base from V and 4 bases from J, the junction contained 1 base not matched to a gene. CDR3 length: 15 amino acids. The CDR3 spells CASSLGTGGNQPQHF. DNA of the CDR3: TGTGCCAGCAGCTTAGGGACAGGGGGAAATCAGCCCCAGCATTTT.

This CDR3 is CASSDSEAARAFF. The CDR3 DNA sequence: TGTGCCAGCAGTGATTCCGAGGCCGCGAGAGCTTTCTTT. This chain joins TRBV2 and TRBJ1-1; the D is unclear. This CDR3 is 13 amino acids long. In germline, CDR1 is SNHLY, CDR2 FYNNEI. V was cut by 3 bases and J by 10 bases, with 15 bases left in between.

The chain has TRBV6-5 and TRBJ2-7; D unresolved. Germline V lookup: CDR1 MNHEY, CDR2 SVGAGI. Trimming left V 0 bases short and J 0 bases short, with 9 bases between. The CDR3 length is 15 residues. CDR3 amino acids: CASSYSGSISYEQYF. CDR3 nucleotides: TGTGCCAGCAGTTACTCGGGGTCAATCTCCTACGAGCAGTACTTC.

The genes are TRBV7-9 and TRBJ2-7; D is perhaps TRBD2 (6 bases). Germline CDR1 is SEHNR and CDR2 is FQNEAQ (reference sequence). CDR3 length equals 16 residues. The V end was cut by 1 base, the J end by 2 bases, with 15 bases between. CDR3 sequence: CASSLVSAGLPYEQYF. In nucleotides, the CDR3 is TGTGCCAGCAGCTTAGTCTCCGCGGGACTTCCCTACGAGCAGTACTTC.

The chain combines TRBV6-6 with TRBJ1-6; D is possibly TRBD1 (6 bases). Per germline, CDR1 MNHNY and CDR2 SVGAGI (reference sequence). The length of the CDR3 is 16 residues. The ends were cut back, 0 bases at V and 8 bases at J, with 14 bases in the middle. The CDR3 DNA reads TGTGCCAGCAGTTACTCGACAGGCCGGGGGGATTCACCCCTCCACTTT. Amino acid sequence: CASSYSTGRGDSPLHF.

The rearrangement joins TRBV29-1 to TRBJ2-7; maybe TRBD1 (6 bases). The CDR3 is 13 amino acids. Germline CDR1 reads SQVTM; CDR2 reads ANQGSEA. The V and J ends lost 1 base and 5 bases respectively, with 12 bases between them. The CDR3 loop is CSVEGGRNDEQYF. The CDR3 nucleotides read TGCAGCGTTGAAGGGGGGCGTAACGACGAGCAGTACTTC.

In DNA form, the CDR3 reads TGTGCCTGGAAGGGAAAAGGGACACCGACGTGCTATGGCTACACCTTC. Amino acids: CAWKGKGTPTCYGYTF. This sequence joins TRBV30 and TRBJ1-2; D is possibly TRBD1 (6 bases). The CDR3 runs to 16 residues. The germline V gene has CDR1 GTSNPN and CDR2 SVGIG (reference sequence). Trimming took 4 bases from V and 4 from J, leaving 22 bases between them. The full variable domain, in which reference TRBV30 and TRBJ1-2 provide the parts outside the CDR3, is SQTIHQWPATLVQPVGSPLSLECTVEGTSNPNLYWYRQAAGRGLQLLFYSVGIGQISSEVPQNLSASRPQDRQFILSSKKLLLSDSGFYLCAWKGKGTPTCYGYTFGSGTRLTVV.

The chain uses TRBV13 and TRBJ2-3, with a weak D call TRBD1 (6 bases). Germline V lookup: CDR1 PRHDT, CDR2 FYEKMQ (reference sequence). The CDR3 length is 15 residues. V shed 5 bases and J shed 2 bases, with 14 bases lying between them. The CDR3 DNA reads as TGTGCCAGCAGCGCTCCTCGGACAGTCACAGATACGCAGTATTTT. Protein product: CASSAPRTVTDTQYF. Full variable domain (remainder filled in from reference TRBV13 and TRBJ2-3): AAGVIQSPRHLIKEKRETATLKCYPIPRHDTVYWYQQGPGQDPQFLISFYEKMQSDKGSIPDRFSAQQFSDYHSELNMSSLELGDSALYFCASSAPRTVTDTQYFGPGTRLTVL.

This clone was seen a few times. The chain joins TRBV6-1 to TRBJ1-4, with 7 bases aligning to TRBD1. Germline assignment: CDR1 MNHNS and CDR2 SASEGT. Losses at the gene ends were 0 bases for V and 6 bases for J; bases not matched to a gene: 4. This CDR3 comprises 15 residues. CDR3 in DNA: TGTGCCAGCAGTGAAGCGGGCGGGACAGATGAAAAACTGTTTTTT. Translating it yields CASSEAGGTDEKLFF.

The chain carries TRBV29-1 and TRBJ2-3; 10 nucleotides line up with TRBD2. J was trimmed by 8 bases and V by 7 bases; bases with no gene match: 12. The CDR3 runs to 14 residues. The germline V gene encodes CDR1 SQVTM and CDR2 ANQGSEA. CDR3 sequence: CSARLAGDGGTQYF. CDR3 bases: TGCAGCGCCAGACTAGCGGGCGACGGTGGTACGCAGTATTTT.

The chain combines TRBV5-1 with TRBJ2-1; 12 bases match TRBD2. The CDR3 is 16 residues long. The junction had 6 bases not matched to a gene; V was cut back by 2 bases and J by 6 bases. Germline V gene lookup returns CDR1 SGHRS and CDR2 YFSETQ. The CDR3 DNA follows: TGCGCCAGCAGCTTAGCTAGCGGGGGGGCCTCCAATGAGCAGTTCTTC. Protein: CASSLASGGASNEQFF.

A single count supports this clone. The rearrangement joins TRBV15 to TRBJ1-4; 8 bases fit TRBD1. V lost 6 bases and J lost 8; bases outside the gene matches: 5. Germline lookup yields CDR1 LNHNV and CDR2 YYDKDF (reference sequence). The CDR3 length is 13 residues. In DNA, the CDR3 is TGTGCCACCAGGAAAAGGGACAGGGAAAAACTGTTTTTT. This codes for CATRKRDREKLFF.

The chain recombines TRBV6-5 with TRBJ1-3; D unresolved. This CDR3 has 14 amino acids. V was trimmed by 10 bases and J by 4 bases, leaving 17 bases between them. CDR1 MNHEY and CDR2 SVGAGI come from the germline V gene. CDR3 residues: CATQNLGTGNTIYF. CDR3 in DNA: TGTGCCACGCAGAATTTAGGAACCGGAAACACCATATATTTT.

By share, this clone counts as large. The gene calls are TRBV24-1 and TRBJ2-5, with unresolved D. Deletions cut 6 bases from V and 5 bases from J, with 9 bases between. This CDR3 is 12 amino acids long. Per the germline V gene, CDR1 is KGHDR and CDR2 is SFDVKD. CDR3 nucleotides: TGTGCCACCAGTCATGCAGACGAGACCCAGTACTTC. It translates to CATSHADETQYF.

This clone was found once. The chain has TRBV7-9 and TRBJ2-6; a weak D match, TRBD1 (5 bases). Between the trimmed V and J ends, which lost 1 base and 0 bases, there was a span of 13 bases. The V gene's germline CDR1 is SEHNR and CDR2 FQNEAQ (reference sequence). The CDR3 has 18 amino acids. CDR3 coding DNA: TGTGCCAGCAGCTTAGGGGCAGGGTTCTTCTCTGGGGCCAACGTCCTGACTTTC. Translating gives CASSLGAGFFSGANVLTF.

The rearrangement uses TRBV3-1 (or the pseudogene TRBV3-2) and TRBJ1-1; D is ambiguous. There are 13 residues in the CDR3. Trimming took off 4 bases at V and 0 bases at J, with 6 bases between the two ends. CDR1 is LGHDT and CDR2 is YNNKEL in the germline V gene (reference sequence). The CDR3 is CASSRTMNTEAFF. The DNA of the CDR3 is TGTGCCAGCAGCCGCACCATGAACACTGAAGCTTTCTTT.

The genes are TRBV6-6 and TRBJ1-1; TRBD1 agrees at 12 bases. The CDR3 runs 17 residues. The J segment lost 4 bases and the V segment lost 5 bases, leaving 11 bases of the junction unmatched. The V gene's germline CDR1 is MNHNY and CDR2 SVGAGI (reference sequence). The CDR3 coding sequence is TGTGCCAGCAGTCCCAGGGGGACAGGGGGCACTCGCACTGAAGCTTTCTTT. As protein: CASSPRGTGGTRTEAFF.

This clone was recorded once. V is TRBV5-1 and J is TRBJ1-5; D unresolved. In germline, CDR1 is SGHRS, CDR2 YFSETQ. This CDR3 spans 14 amino acids. V lost 2 bases to trimming and J lost 6 bases, with 12 bases between them. The CDR3 coding sequence is TGCGCCAGCAGCTTCGGGGAATTGGGTCAGCCCCAGCATTTT. This translates into CASSFGELGQPQHF.

The chain couples TRBV6-5 to TRBJ1-6; the D is unclear. Germline V lookup: CDR1 MNHEY, CDR2 SVGAGI. There are 11 residues in the CDR3. The V gene lost 6 bases and the J gene lost 7 bases, with 4 bases spanning the gap. CDR3: CASRVNSPLHF. The CDR3, as DNA: TGTGCCAGCAGGGTAAATTCACCCCTCCACTTT.

The chain employs TRBV3-1 (or the pseudogene TRBV3-2) and TRBJ2-1; tentative D call: TRBD2 (7 bases). This CDR3 spans 17 amino acids. The germline gives CDR1 LGHDT, CDR2 YNNKEL (reference sequence). Trimming took 5 bases from V and 0 from J, leaving 17 bases between them. In DNA, the CDR3 is TGTGCCAGCAGCACCTGGGGGGGCCAGAGCTCCTACAATGAGCAGTTCTTC. Translation: CASSTWGGQSSYNEQFF.

The chain links TRBV5-1 to TRBJ2-1, with 7 positions matching TRBD1. CDR3 length: 15 residues. The germline gives CDR1 SGHRS, CDR2 YFSETQ. Unmatched junction bases numbered 10, after V lost 3 bases and J lost 7 bases. As DNA, the CDR3 is TGCGCCAGCAGCTCGTTAGACCGGGACAGAAATGAGCAGTTCTTC. Its translation: CASSSLDRDRNEQFF.

J is TRBJ2-1 and V is TRBV4-2, with 13 bases matching TRBD2. From germline, CDR1 is LGHNA and CDR2 YNFKEQ. This CDR3 comprises 15 residues. V was clipped by 4 bases and J by 10 bases; unmatched bases: 7. The CDR3 region has the DNA TGTGCCAGCAGCCCCCTGACTAGCGGGGGGAGCGAGCAGTTCTTC. It is translated as CASSPLTSGGSEQFF.

The V and J genes are TRBV5-4 and TRBJ2-1, with a weak D call TRBD2 (5 bases). V lost 1 base and J lost 9, with 17 bases in between. CDR1 SGHNT and CDR2 YYREEE come from the germline V gene (reference sequence). This CDR3 has 15 residues. CDR3 residues: CASSLSTVTAGEQFF. The CDR3 nucleotides are TGTGCCAGCAGCTTGTCGACGGTAACTGCGGGTGAGCAGTTCTTC.

The V call is TRBV6-5, the J call TRBJ1-2; perhaps TRBD1 as D (5 bases). Trimming shortened V by 8 bases and J by 1 base, and 8 bases separated the two germline ends. Germline V gives CDR1 MNHEY, CDR2 SVGAGI. The CDR3 extends over 12 amino acids. CDR3 DNA sequence: TGTGCCAGCGTAGACAGTAACTATGGCTACACCTTC. Protein sequence: CASVDSNYGYTF.